In this sample, the clone carrying this TCR beta chain turned up once. Patients of the Seattle cohort, enrolled during active infection, were followed longitudinally. The data are from a study of blood T cell repertoires in COVID-19. Study-level information: PBMCs, B-cell-depleted T cells, or T cells provided the cDNA or gDNA that made up the material.

Sequencing used immunoSEQ multiplex PCR; TCRdb keeps in-frame clones, though not all of them. The profile shows under 550,000 clones, approximately 90% of them singletons. The CDR3 is 16 residues long. The germline CDR1 and CDR2 sequences are KGHDR and SFDVKD. V was clipped by 3 bases and J by 2 bases; unmatched bases: 6. Source material: peripheral blood. The chain combines TRBV24-1 with TRBJ2-3; 8 bases match TRBD2. This clonotype originated in a man aged 18 to 29 with COVID-19, enrolled during active disease. The CDR3 DNA reads as TGTGCCACCAGTGATCCGGGGGGGGTTAACACAGATACGCAGTATTTT. Protein product: CATSDPGGVNTDTQYF.